The rows below give T cell receptor beta chains drawn from one sample of a study of memory CD4+ T cells and cytomegalovirus serostatus. This table comes from immunoSEQ multiplex PCR, and its TCRdb copy is limited to in-frame clones, with some not included. In the table there are 55,000 or so clones, around four fifths of which are singletons. Specimen: memory CD4+ T cells from blood. Receptor source: an adult in good health and CMV-seropositive. Both conserved end residues are part of each CDR3. A D gene is named only where the DNA matches it firmly. Not all rows give a size; the values are once, few, many and, for expanded clones, a class.

TRBV7-2	few	TRBJ2-3	TRBD2	TGTGCCAGCAGCCTCTTGGGGACTACGATCACAGATACGCAGTATTTT	CASSLLGTTITDTQYF
TRBV7-6	-	TRBJ2-3	TRBD2	TGTGCCAGCAGCCTTAGGACTAGCGGGAGCGCAGATACGCAGTATTTT	CASSLRTSGSADTQYF
TRBV5-1	-	TRBJ2-5	-	TGCGCCAGCAGCAGTGGAGGGCGGGAGACCCAGTACTTC	CASSSGGRETQYF
TRBV15	once	TRBJ2-6	-	TGTGCCACCAGCATGCGGGCTGGGGCCAACGTCCTGACTTTC	CATSMRAGANVLTF
TRBV7-9	-	TRBJ2-1	-	TGTGCCAGCAGCTTACTAGCAATCAATGAGCAGTTCTTC	CASSLLAINEQFF
TRBV6-6	-	TRBJ1-5	-	TGTGCCAGCAGTTATGACCGTAGCAATCAGCCCCAGCATTTT	CASSYDRSNQPQHF
TRBV19	-	TRBJ1-3	-	TGTGCCAGTAGTTGGTTGACGGCTGGAAACACCATATATTTT	CASSWLTAGNTIYF
TRBV7-9	-	TRBJ1-3	TRBD1	TGTGCCAGCAGCCAGGGACAGGTCTCTGGAAACACCATATATTTT	CASSQGQVSGNTIYF
TRBV7-2	-	TRBJ2-2	TRBD2	TGTGCCAGCAGCGAAAGAGGCGGGAGGTGGGGCACCGGGGAGCTGTTTTTT	CASSERGGRWGTGELFF
TRBV28	once	TRBJ2-7	TRBD1	TGTGCCAGCAGCCGCACGACAGGGGGGATCTACGAGCAGTACTTC	CASSRTTGGIYEQYF
TRBV4-1	once	TRBJ1-4	-	TGCGCCAGCAGCCACATACAGGGAACTAATGAAAAACTGTTTTTT	CASSHIQGTNEKLFF
TRBV5-1	-	TRBJ2-2	-	TGCGCCAGCAGCTTGGGGGGTCTCAACACCGGGGAGCTGTTTTTT	CASSLGGLNTGELFF
TRBV28	-	TRBJ1-2	TRBD1	TGTGCCACTTGGACAGGTCTCTATGGCTACACCTTC	CATWTGLYGYTF
TRBV30	-	TRBJ2-7	-	TGTGCCTGGAGTGTACAACGGGGCGAGCAGTACTTC	CAWSVQRGEQYF
TRBV25-1	-	TRBJ1-6	-	TGTGCCAGCACAACGGGACAATTTGACTCACCCCTCCACTTT	CASTTGQFDSPLHF
TRBV29-1	-	TRBJ2-5	TRBD2	TGCAGCGTTGTTGGGGGGGGTGGAGAGACCCAGTACTTC	CSVVGGGGETQYF
TRBV6-6	-	TRBJ1-6	-	TGTGCCAGCAGGCTGTCGTCGGGGGCGAAAAATTCACCCCTCCACTTT	CASRLSSGAKNSPLHF
TRBV20-1	-	TRBJ2-1	-	TGCAGTGCTAGGGGAGATGAGCAGTTCTTC	CSARGDEQFF
TRBV13	-	TRBJ1-1	TRBD1	TGTGCCAGCAGCCGCATAACAGGGGGCACTGAAGCTTTCTTT	CASSRITGGTEAFF
TRBV6-5	few	TRBJ1-1	TRBD1	TGTGCCAGCAGGACAGGGGTTTTAGGCACTGAAGCTTTCTTT	CASRTGVLGTEAFF
TRBV7-9	few	TRBJ1-1	TRBD1	TGTGCCAGCAGCCCCTATGGGACAGACCAAGCTTTCTTT	CASSPYGTDQAFF
TRBV5-1	-	TRBJ2-1	-	TGCGCCAGCAGCTCGAGGGGAGATGAGCAGTTCTTC	CASSSRGDEQFF
TRBV28	-	TRBJ2-7	-	TGTGCCAGCAAGGGACAAACCTACGAGCAGTACTTC	CASKGQTYEQYF
TRBV2	-	TRBJ1-5	-	TGTGCCAGCAGCCTCCAAGGCAGCACCTCAGGAGCCCAGCATTTT	CASSLQGSTSGAQHF
TRBV5-1	-	TRBJ1-1	TRBD1	TGCGCCAGCAGCTTGGACAGGGGCCATGGGAACACTGAAGCTTTCTTT	CASSLDRGHGNTEAFF
TRBV27	-	TRBJ2-3	TRBD1	TGTGCCAGCAGTTTATCGACAGGGTTGAACACAGATACGCAGTATTTT	CASSLSTGLNTDTQYF
TRBV9	-	TRBJ2-1	-	TGTGCCAGCAGCGTTAGCGACGCTAGGCTCAATGAGCAGTTCTTC	CASSVSDARLNEQFF
TRBV7-2	-	TRBJ1-6	-	TGTGCCAGCAGCTTAGGTCAGCCCGGGAGGTCACCCCTCCACTTT	CASSLGQPGRSPLHF
TRBV7-9	-	TRBJ2-5	-	TGTGCCAGCAGCCGAGGCGGTTGGACCCTGCCCAAAGAGACCCAGTACTTC	CASSRGGWTLPKETQYF
TRBV2	once	TRBJ2-7	-	TGTGCCAGCAGTTTGGGTTGGTTTAGGGGATCAACCTACGAGCAGTACTTC	CASSLGWFRGSTYEQYF
TRBV5-6	-	TRBJ2-5	-	TGTGCCAGCACCCAGGGAGGGGGGGGCGAGACCCAGTACTTC	CASTQGGGGETQYF
TRBV7-9	-	TRBJ2-5	-	TGTGCCAGCAGCTTGGGGCGTATAATCCAAGAGACCCAGTACTTC	CASSLGRIIQETQYF
TRBV6-1	-	TRBJ1-5	-	TGTGCCAGCAGCCCGTGGAGCAATCAGCCCCAGCATTTT	CASSPWSNQPQHF
TRBV9	-	TRBJ1-2	-	TGTGCCAGCAGCTCTAAGACATGGACAGACCGAGTCGGCTACACCTTC	CASSSKTWTDRVGYTF
TRBV11-2	few	TRBJ2-1	-	TGTGCCAGCAGCACTTATCCGGAGGGCCGGCGGATTGATGAGCAGTTCTTC	CASSTYPEGRRIDEQFF
TRBV4-2	once	TRBJ2-1	-	TGTGCCAGCAGCCTAAAGGGCCAAGGCAATGAGCAGTTCTTC	CASSLKGQGNEQFF
TRBV2	-	TRBJ1-6	TRBD1	TGTGCCAGCAGGACAGGGCCGGGGTCACCCCTCCACTTT	CASRTGPGSPLHF
TRBV5-6	-	TRBJ2-1	-	TGTGCCAGCAGCCCCTCCCGAAATGTCGACAATGAGCAGTTCTTC	CASSPSRNVDNEQFF
TRBV28	-	TRBJ1-2	-	TGTGCCATCGGGGCCTTGGGTAACTATGGCTACACCTTC	CAIGALGNYGYTF
TRBV27	-	TRBJ1-2	TRBD1	TGTGCCAGCACCCCGACAGGGCGGGGAGTAAACTATGGCTACACCTTC	CASTPTGRGVNYGYTF
TRBV7-8	-	TRBJ2-5	-	TGTGCCAGCAGCTTGTATACAGGGCTGGCAGAGACCCAGTACTTC	CASSLYTGLAETQYF
TRBV2	few	TRBJ2-7	-	TGTGCCAGCAGTGTCGGAGGACAGAGAGCCTACGAGCAGTACTTC	CASSVGGQRAYEQYF
TRBV5-1	-	TRBJ2-7	-	TGCGCCAGCAGACCTCAGACTAGCTCCTACGAGCAGTACTTC	CASRPQTSSYEQYF
TRBV4-1	-	TRBJ2-1	-	TGCGCCAGCAGCCAGGCCGTTGAGGGCAATGAGCAGTTCTTC	CASSQAVEGNEQFF
TRBV7-9	-	TRBJ1-4	-	TGTGCCAGCAGCTTTGGGCGACGGACCGAACGGGAAAAACTGTTTTTT	CASSFGRRTEREKLFF
TRBV7-9	-	TRBJ1-1	-	TGTGCCAGCAGCTTTTCCGCGGACACTGAAGCTTTCTTT	CASSFSADTEAFF
TRBV4-2	few	TRBJ2-5	-	TGTGCCAGCAGCCAAGATCTGCTAGCAGGGTCAGAGACCCAGTACTTC	CASSQDLLAGSETQYF
TRBV29-1	once	TRBJ2-3	TRBD2	TGCAGCGTTGGCGGGGGGATTAGCACAGATACGCAGTATTTT	CSVGGGISTDTQYF
TRBV2	-	TRBJ1-5	-	TGTGCCAGCGTTAGGGATAGTGGTAGCAATCAGCCCCAGCATTTT	CASVRDSGSNQPQHF
TRBV19	-	TRBJ1-1	TRBD1	TGTGCCAGCGCTCTCTTCACCAGGGGGTTGAACACTGAAGCTTTCTTT	CASALFTRGLNTEAFF
TRBV18	-	TRBJ1-2	-	TGTGCCAGCTCACGGGGGGACTATGGCTACACCTTC	CASSRGDYGYTF
TRBV28	-	TRBJ2-1	-	TGTGCCAGCAGTTCTTCCGGGACTCCAAAGGCCGATGAGCAGTTCTTC	CASSSSGTPKADEQFF
TRBV4-2	-	TRBJ1-4	TRBD1	TGTGCCAGCAGCCTGGGACAGGGGAGGGAAAAACTGTTTTTT	CASSLGQGREKLFF
TRBV2	-	TRBJ1-5	-	TGTGCCAGCAGTGCGACGAATAGCAATCAGCCCCAGCATTTT	CASSATNSNQPQHF
TRBV7-2	-	TRBJ1-1	-	TGTGCCAGCAGCCCCCGTCGGGGTGAAGCTTTCTTT	CASSPRRGEAFF
TRBV6-6	-	TRBJ2-3	TRBD2	TGTGCCAGCAGCCGCCGGGCGGGAGGGGTAACAGATACGCAGTATTTT	CASSRRAGGVTDTQYF